Following are 30 T cell receptor beta chains from one sample sequenced in a study of OX40 agonist ivuxolimab in advanced cancers. The assay was immunoSEQ multiplex PCR, and TCRdb's table has in-frame clones only and misses some. Among around 76,000 clones listed, about 89% were seen once. The starting material was CD4+ or CD8+ T cells sorted from blood, obtained in a trial of the OX40 agonist ivuxolimab. These receptors all stem from an adult with an advanced solid tumor such as melanoma, head and neck, liver or kidney cancer.

The chain couples TRBV9 to TRBJ2-7, with D perhaps given as TRBD1 or TRBD2 (6 bases each). CDR1 SGDLS and CDR2 YYNGEE come from the germline V gene. The CDR3 contains 14 residues. V lost 0 bases and J 5 bases, leaving 12 bases between the germline ends. CDR3 sequence: CASSVAGAVDEQYF. The CDR3 region has the DNA TGTGCCAGCAGCGTAGCGGGGGCTGTCGACGAGCAGTACTTC.

CDR3 sequence reads: CASSPSGSSSGELFF. The CDR3 nucleotides read TGTGCCAGCAGCCCAAGCGGGAGTAGTAGCGGGGAGCTGTTTTTT. The chain has TRBV9 and TRBJ2-2; 8 nucleotides align to TRBD2. The V gene's germline CDR1 is SGDLS and CDR2 YYNGEE. The J segment lost 7 bases and the V segment lost 4 bases, leaving 9 bases of the junction unmatched. This CDR3 spans 15 amino acids.

V usage is TRBV11-2 and J usage is TRBJ2-2; TRBD1 matches at 9 bases. V was clipped by 5 bases and J by 7 bases; unmatched bases: 8. Germline CDR1 is SGHAT and CDR2 is FQNNGV. The CDR3 extends over 15 amino acids. CDR3 nucleotide sequence: TGTGCCAGCAGCGCCAACAGGGGGCCGGGCGGGGAGCTGTTTTTT. Translating it yields CASSANRGPGGELFF.

The V gene is TRBV16, the J gene TRBJ2-7, with 14 bases matching TRBD2. With 6 bases clipped from V and 5 bases from J, the junction kept 6 bases outside the gene matches. Germline CDR1 is KGHSY and CDR2 is FQNENV. The CDR3 is made up of 15 amino acids. DNA of the CDR3: TGTGCCAGCAGTCAAGGGACTAGCGGGAGCGACGAGCAGTACTTC. This encodes CASSQGTSGSDEQYF.

This rearrangement joins TRBV19 to TRBJ1-1; 9 bases match TRBD1. Germline values: CDR1 LNHDA, CDR2 SQIVND (reference sequence). This CDR3 comprises 15 residues. The ends lost 5 bases at V and 2 bases at J; junction bases unmatched: 6. The CDR3 DNA reads as TGTGCCAGTAGTCAATCGGGACAGGGCAACACTGAAGCTTTCTTT. The encoded protein is CASSQSGQGNTEAFF.

This rearrangement joins TRBV19 to TRBJ1-1; tentative D call: TRBD1 (6 bases). The V and J ends lost 6 bases and 9 bases respectively, with 11 bases between them. The CDR3 is 11 residues long. Looked up from germline, CDR1 is LNHDA and CDR2 is SQIVND (reference sequence). The CDR3 bases are TGTGCCAGTAGGGACACAGGGAAAGCTTTCTTT. This sequence encodes CASRDTGKAFF.

This clone has just one count. The chain couples TRBV5-4 to TRBJ2-1; D is undetermined. The CDR3 contains 15 residues. Trimming left V 0 bases short and J 5 bases short, with 12 bases between. In germline, CDR1 is SGHNT, CDR2 YYREEE (reference sequence). The CDR3 sequence is CASSLDGANNNEQFF. The DNA for the CDR3 is TGTGCCAGCAGCTTGGACGGTGCTAACAACAATGAGCAGTTCTTC.

This sequence joins TRBV28 and TRBJ1-2; D not certain. V gave up 3 bases and J gave up 10 bases, with 9 bases separating them. The V gene's germline CDR1 is MDHEN and CDR2 SYDVKM. This CDR3 comprises 11 residues. The CDR3 region has the DNA TGTGCCAGCAGTTTCGGACCTCTCTACACCTTC. Amino acids: CASSFGPLYTF.

The J gene is TRBJ1-4, the V gene TRBV14; 9 nucleotides line up with TRBD1. The V and J ends lost 6 bases and 5 bases, in that order; junction bases with no gene match: 16. The CDR3 totals 18 residues. Germline CDR1 SGHDN, CDR2 FVKESK. The CDR3 region has the DNA TGTGCCAGCAGTTCCGGGACAGGGATTCTTCAGGGGAATGAAAAACTGTTTTTT. Protein: CASSSGTGILQGNEKLFF.

This clone was seen a few times. The chain employs TRBV19 and TRBJ1-5; D ambiguous. There are 13 residues in the CDR3. CDR1 and CDR2 from the germline V gene are LNHDA and SQIVND (reference sequence). V dropped 5 bases and J dropped 0 bases, with 5 bases sitting between them. In DNA form, the CDR3 reads TGTGCCAGTAGTCCGGATAGCAATCAGCCCCAGCATTTT. Encoded protein: CASSPDSNQPQHF.

The rearrangement links TRBV6-1 to TRBJ2-6; TRBD1 matches at 8 bases. The CDR3 consists of 20 residues. Germline CDR1 reads MNHNS; CDR2 reads SASEGT. Germline trimming cut 2 bases from V and 1 base from J; bases unmatched to any gene: 13. The CDR3 reads CASSERDRRVYLSGANVLTF. In nucleotides, the CDR3 is TGTGCCAGCAGTGAAAGGGACAGGAGAGTTTATCTATCTGGGGCCAACGTCCTGACTTTC.

The chain uses TRBV7-9 and TRBJ2-1, with 7 bases fitting TRBD2. Germline trimming cut 0 bases from V and 7 bases from J; bases unmatched to any gene: 6. The CDR3 covers 15 residues. CDR1 SEHNR and CDR2 FQNEAQ come from the germline V gene (reference sequence). The CDR3 here is CASSLAAGKENEQFF. CDR3 DNA: TGTGCCAGCAGCTTAGCAGCGGGAAAGGAAAATGAGCAGTTCTTC.

The rearrangement links TRBV27 to TRBJ1-1, with TRBD1 matching 7 bases. Looked up from germline, CDR1 is MNHEY and CDR2 is SMNVEV (reference sequence). J lost 5 bases, V lost 8 bases, and 11 bases had no gene match. This CDR3 comprises 14 residues. The CDR3 loop reads CASGAGGARTEAFF. The CDR3 DNA reads as TGTGCCAGCGGGGCAGGGGGTGCAAGGACTGAAGCTTTCTTT.

This clone has more than one count but fewer than ten. The V call is TRBV5-1, the J call TRBJ1-1; no firm D call. The CDR3 covers 14 residues. V lost 5 bases to trimming and J lost 3 bases, with 14 bases between them. Germline V gene lookup returns CDR1 SGHRS and CDR2 YFSETQ. CDR3: CASSISGVDTEAFF. The DNA of the CDR3 is TGCGCCAGCAGTATAAGCGGGGTGGACACTGAAGCTTTCTTT.

V usage is TRBV19 and J usage is TRBJ2-3; D may be TRBD2 (6 bases). The length of the CDR3 is 17 residues. Trimming pared 2 bases from V and 6 bases from J, leaving 21 bases between. The V gene's germline CDR1 is LNHDA and CDR2 SQIVND (reference sequence). CDR3 protein: CASSIFPQDYTRDTQYF. The CDR3 coding sequence is TGTGCCAGTAGTATATTTCCCCAGGACTACACTAGGGATACGCAGTATTTT.

This clone was seen a few times. The J gene is TRBJ1-5, the V gene TRBV4-2; 9 bases are shared with TRBD1. CDR3 length: 18 amino acids. Germline V gene lookup returns CDR1 LGHNA and CDR2 YNFKEQ. The trim removed 0 bases at V and 2 bases at J, leaving 8 bases unmatched. Written as DNA, the CDR3 is TGTGCCAGCAGCCAAGACTGGACAGGGGTGATGGGCAATCAGCCCCAGCATTTT. Amino acids: CASSQDWTGVMGNQPQHF.

The rearrangement uses TRBV29-1 and TRBJ1-3, with a weak D call TRBD1 (6 bases). The CDR3 contains 13 residues. Germline CDR1 and CDR2: SQVTM and ANQGSEA. V lost 5 bases to trimming and J lost 4 bases, with 12 bases between them. For the CDR3, the DNA is TGCAGCGTTCGCACAGGGCACGGAAACACCATATATTTT. Residues: CSVRTGHGNTIYF.

V is TRBV2 and J is TRBJ2-2; D unclear. The CDR3 totals 14 residues. Germline V lookup: CDR1 SNHLY, CDR2 FYNNEI. The ends were cut back, 4 bases at V and 1 base at J, with 7 bases in the middle. CDR3 coding DNA: TGTGCCAGCAGTGGTAGGAGGAACACCGGGGAGCTGTTTTTT. Amino acid sequence: CASSGRRNTGELFF.

The chain employs TRBV4-2 and TRBJ2-7, with 8 nucleotides matching TRBD1. The CDR3 is 13 residues long. Germline trimming cut 1 base from V and 6 bases from J; bases unmatched to any gene: 2. Per germline, CDR1 LGHNA and CDR2 YNFKEQ. As DNA, the CDR3 is TGTGCCAGCAGCCAAGCAGGGGGCGGCGAGCAGTACTTC. Translated, it gives CASSQAGGGEQYF.

The J gene is TRBJ1-2, the V gene TRBV6-4; D perhaps matches TRBD1 (6 bases). V gave up 7 bases and J gave up 8 bases, with 20 bases separating them. Germline values: CDR1 MRHNA, CDR2 SNTAGT. This CDR3 region has 14 residues. This chain's CDR3 is CASTGRPGGTGYTF. The CDR3 coding sequence is TGTGCCAGCACGGGACGGCCCGGCGGGACAGGCTACACCTTC.

The chain has TRBV10-2 and TRBJ1-3, with a weak D call TRBD1 (6 bases). Germline lookup yields CDR1 WSHSY and CDR2 SAAADI. This CDR3 has 14 residues. V was cut by 6 bases and J by 2 bases, with 11 bases left in between. CDR3 nucleotides: TGCGCCAGCAGCGAACAGGGCCCTGGAAACACCATATATTTT. Protein: CASSEQGPGNTIYF.

The chain joins TRBV11-1 to TRBJ2-3, with TRBD2 matching 9 bases. Germline values: CDR1 SGHAT, CDR2 FQDESV (reference sequence). The CDR3 runs to 17 residues. V was clipped by 5 bases and J by 2 bases; unmatched bases: 11. The CDR3 loop reads CASSLRSLAGLTDTQYF. The CDR3 DNA reads TGTGCCAGCAGCCTGAGGTCGCTAGCGGGGCTCACAGATACGCAGTATTTT.

In nucleotides, the CDR3 is TGCGCCAGCAGCGTCTCTAGGCGGGTGGAAGAGACCCAGTACTTC. Translation gives CASSVSRRVEETQYF. This chain joins TRBV5-1 and TRBJ2-5, with D possibly TRBD2 on 5 matching bases. Germline CDR1 reads SGHRS; CDR2 reads YFSETQ. V was cut by 4 bases and J by 3 bases, with 16 bases left in between. The CDR3 spans 15 residues.

The chain combines TRBV6-5 with TRBJ1-5; D gene unclear. The CDR3 totals 15 residues. The germline CDR1 and CDR2 sequences are MNHEY and SVGAGI. Trimming took off 2 bases at V and 2 bases at J, with 10 bases between the two ends. The CDR3 DNA reads TGTGCCAGCAGTTACGCGGGATATGGCAATCAGCCCCAGCATTTT. Its translation: CASSYAGYGNQPQHF.

The chain recombines TRBV5-1 with TRBJ1-1; D is undetermined. Germline CDR1 reads SGHRS; CDR2 reads YFSETQ. The CDR3 runs 13 residues. The CDR3 is CASAPQLNTEAFF. The CDR3 DNA is TGCGCTAGCGCGCCACAGCTGAACACTGAAGCTTTCTTT.

The chain couples TRBV2 to TRBJ2-3, with D possibly being TRBD1 (5 bases). Trimming shortened V by 6 bases and J by 0 bases, and 16 bases separated the two germline ends. Germline V gene data show CDR1 as SNHLY and CDR2 as FYNNEI. The CDR3 totals 16 residues. CDR3 sequence reads: CASRFGASPSTDTQYF. Here the CDR3 DNA reads TGTGCCAGCAGGTTTGGGGCCAGTCCTAGCACAGATACGCAGTATTTT.

The chain recombines TRBV28 with TRBJ1-5, with 7 bases matching TRBD1. The CDR3 loop spans 17 amino acids. The ends lost 2 bases at V and 0 bases at J; junction bases unmatched: 7. CDR1 MDHEN and CDR2 SYDVKM come from the germline V gene. CDR3 sequence: CASSLHGTVYSNQPQHF. DNA for the CDR3: TGTGCCAGCAGTTTACATGGGACAGTTTATAGCAATCAGCCCCAGCATTTT. The complete variable domain, with remaining parts taken from reference TRBV28 and TRBJ1-5, reads DVKVTQSSRYLVKRTGEKVFLECVQDMDHENMFWYRQDPGLGLRLIYFSYDVKMKEKGDIPEGYSVSREKKERFSLILESASTNQTSMYLCASSLHGTVYSNQPQHFGDGTRLSIL.

V gene TRBV5-1 combines with J gene TRBJ2-5; D ambiguous. Germline CDR1 and CDR2: SGHRS and YFSETQ. The CDR3 loop spans 11 amino acids. The V gene lost 3 bases and the J gene lost 0 bases, with 0 bases spanning the gap. The CDR3 loop is CASSYQETQYF. DNA of the CDR3: TGCGCCAGCAGCTACCAAGAGACCCAGTACTTC.

This clone was detected a few times. This rearrangement joins TRBV30 to TRBJ1-1, with a possible D match to TRBD1 (6 bases). The V end lost 1 base, the J end lost 6 bases, and 12 bases lay between the germline ends. This CDR3 has 13 amino acids. Germline lookup yields CDR1 GTSNPN and CDR2 SVGIG (reference sequence). CDR3 sequence reads: CAWSGQVRAEAFF. The CDR3 coding sequence is TGTGCCTGGAGTGGACAGGTCCGGGCTGAAGCTTTCTTT.

The chain couples TRBV4-1 to TRBJ2-1, with 8 nucleotides matching TRBD1. Germline V lookup: CDR1 MGHRA, CDR2 YSYEKL. This CDR3 is built from 17 residues. Trimming at V came to 0 bases and at J to 3 bases, leaving 7 bases not matched to a gene. CDR3 region: CASSQDFGQGYYNEQFF. The CDR3 coding sequence is TGCGCCAGCAGCCAAGATTTTGGACAGGGTTACTACAATGAGCAGTTCTTC.